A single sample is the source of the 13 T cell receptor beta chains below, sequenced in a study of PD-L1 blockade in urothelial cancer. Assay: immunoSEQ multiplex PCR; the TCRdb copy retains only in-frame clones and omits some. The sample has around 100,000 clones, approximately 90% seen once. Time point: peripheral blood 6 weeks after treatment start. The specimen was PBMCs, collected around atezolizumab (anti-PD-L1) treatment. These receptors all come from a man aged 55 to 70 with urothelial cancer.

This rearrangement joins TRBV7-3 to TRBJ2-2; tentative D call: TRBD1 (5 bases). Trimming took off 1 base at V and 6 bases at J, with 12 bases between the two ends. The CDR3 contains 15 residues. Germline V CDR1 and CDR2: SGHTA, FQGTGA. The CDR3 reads CASSLIGGASGELFF. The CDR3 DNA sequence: TGTGCCAGCAGCTTAATCGGTGGGGCCTCCGGGGAGCTGTTTTTT.

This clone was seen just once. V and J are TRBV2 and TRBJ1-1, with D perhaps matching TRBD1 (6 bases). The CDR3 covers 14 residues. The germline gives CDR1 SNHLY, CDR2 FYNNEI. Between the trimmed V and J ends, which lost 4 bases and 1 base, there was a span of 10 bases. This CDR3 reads CASSGLQGNTEAFF. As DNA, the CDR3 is TGTGCCAGCAGTGGGTTACAGGGGAACACTGAAGCTTTCTTT.

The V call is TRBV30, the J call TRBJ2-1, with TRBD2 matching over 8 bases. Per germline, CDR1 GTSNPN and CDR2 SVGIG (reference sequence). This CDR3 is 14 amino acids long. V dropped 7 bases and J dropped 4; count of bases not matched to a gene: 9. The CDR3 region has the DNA TGTGCCTTCACCGGGACTAGTCCTTACAATGAGCAGTTCTTC. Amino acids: CAFTGTSPYNEQFF.

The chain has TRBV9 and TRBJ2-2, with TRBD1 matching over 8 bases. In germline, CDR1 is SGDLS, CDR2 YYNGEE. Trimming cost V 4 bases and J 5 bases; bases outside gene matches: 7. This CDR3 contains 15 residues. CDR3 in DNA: TGTGCCAGCAGCACCCGGGACAGGCCGACCGGGGAGCTGTTTTTT. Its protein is CASSTRDRPTGELFF.

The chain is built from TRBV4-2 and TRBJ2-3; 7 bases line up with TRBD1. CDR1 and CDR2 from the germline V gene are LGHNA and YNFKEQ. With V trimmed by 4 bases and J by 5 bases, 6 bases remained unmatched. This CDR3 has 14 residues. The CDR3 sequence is CASSLGTDLDTQYF. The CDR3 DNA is TGTGCCAGCAGCCTGGGGACAGACTTAGATACGCAGTATTTT.

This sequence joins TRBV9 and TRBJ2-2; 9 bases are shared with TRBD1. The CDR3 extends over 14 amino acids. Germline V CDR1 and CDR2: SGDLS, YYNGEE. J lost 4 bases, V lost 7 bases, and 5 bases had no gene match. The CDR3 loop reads CASGPTGGTGELFF. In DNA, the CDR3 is TGTGCCAGCGGACCGACAGGGGGCACCGGGGAGCTGTTTTTT.

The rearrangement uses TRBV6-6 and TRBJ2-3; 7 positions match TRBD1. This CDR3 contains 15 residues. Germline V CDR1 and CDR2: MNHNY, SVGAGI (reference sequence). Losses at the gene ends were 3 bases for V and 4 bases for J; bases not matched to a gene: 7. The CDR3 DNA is TGTGCCAGCAGTTATAGGGGGCCTGGGGCAGATACGCAGTATTTT. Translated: CASSYRGPGADTQYF.

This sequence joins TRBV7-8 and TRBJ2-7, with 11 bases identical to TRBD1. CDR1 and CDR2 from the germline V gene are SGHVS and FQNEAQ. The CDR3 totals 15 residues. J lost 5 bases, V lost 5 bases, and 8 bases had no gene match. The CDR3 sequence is CASSPGQGAAHEQYF. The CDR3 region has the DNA TGTGCCAGCAGCCCCGGACAGGGGGCTGCCCACGAGCAGTACTTC.

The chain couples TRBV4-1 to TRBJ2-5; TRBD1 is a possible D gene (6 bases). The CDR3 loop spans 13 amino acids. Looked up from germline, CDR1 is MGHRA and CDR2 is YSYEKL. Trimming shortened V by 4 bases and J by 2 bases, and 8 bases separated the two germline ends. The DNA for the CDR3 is TGCGCCAGCAGCCGACAGGAACAAGAGACCCAGTACTTC. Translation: CASSRQEQETQYF.

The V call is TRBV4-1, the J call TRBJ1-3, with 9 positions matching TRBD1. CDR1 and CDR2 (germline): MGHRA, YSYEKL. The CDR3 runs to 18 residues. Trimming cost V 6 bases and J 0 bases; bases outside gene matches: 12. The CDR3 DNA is TGCGCCAGCAGTCTCTTCCGGACAGGGGAATTCTCTGGAAACACCATATATTTT. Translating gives CASSLFRTGEFSGNTIYF.

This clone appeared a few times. Written as DNA, the CDR3 is TGTGCCAGCAGCGTAGGGTATGAAGTACAGGGGCGGTCACCCCTCCACTTT. Its protein is CASSVGYEVQGRSPLHF. The chain links TRBV9 to TRBJ1-6, with 7 positions matching TRBD1. CDR3 size: 17 residues. Germline values: CDR1 SGDLS, CDR2 YYNGEE. V shed 0 bases and J 10 bases; nucleotides not matched to a gene: 13.

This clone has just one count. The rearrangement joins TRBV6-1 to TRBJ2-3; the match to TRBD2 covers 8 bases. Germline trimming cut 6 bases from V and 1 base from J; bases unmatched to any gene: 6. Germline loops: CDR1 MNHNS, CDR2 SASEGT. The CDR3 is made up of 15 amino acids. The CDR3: CASRLTSARTDTQYF. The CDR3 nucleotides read TGTGCCAGCAGATTGACTAGCGCACGCACAGATACGCAGTATTTT.

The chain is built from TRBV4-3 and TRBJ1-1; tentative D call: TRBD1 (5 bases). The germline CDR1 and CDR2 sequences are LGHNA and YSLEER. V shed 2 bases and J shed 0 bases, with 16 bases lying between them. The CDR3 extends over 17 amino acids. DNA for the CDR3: TGCGCCAGCAGCCAACAGGGTTTGGGGATTATGAACACTGAAGCTTTCTTT. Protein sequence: CASSQQGLGIMNTEAFF.